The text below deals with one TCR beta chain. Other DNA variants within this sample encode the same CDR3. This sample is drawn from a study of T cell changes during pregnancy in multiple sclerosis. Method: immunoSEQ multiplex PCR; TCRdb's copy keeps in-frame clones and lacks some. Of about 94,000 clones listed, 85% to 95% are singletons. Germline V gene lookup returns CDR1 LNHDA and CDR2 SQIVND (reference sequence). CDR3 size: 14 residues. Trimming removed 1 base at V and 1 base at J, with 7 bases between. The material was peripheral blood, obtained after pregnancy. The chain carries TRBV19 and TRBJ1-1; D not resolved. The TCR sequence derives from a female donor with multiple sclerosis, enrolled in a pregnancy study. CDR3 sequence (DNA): TGTGCCAGTAGTATAGGGTCGGGGAACACTGAAGCTTTCTTT. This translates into CASSIGSGNTEAFF. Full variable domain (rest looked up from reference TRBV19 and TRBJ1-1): DGGITQSPKYLFRKEGQNVTLSCEQNLNHDAMYWYRQDPGQGLRLIYYSQIVNDFQKGDIAEGYSVSREKKESFPLTVTSAQKNPTAFYLCASSIGSGNTEAFFGQGTRLTVV.